Listed below are T cell receptor beta chains from one sample, sequenced in a study of T cell responses to AZD1222 COVID-19 vaccine. The repertoire was sequenced with immunoSEQ multiplex PCR; TCRdb's copy has only in-frame clones and lacks some. In the table there are about 160,000 clones, 80% to 95% of which are singletons. Here the sequenced sample was peripheral blood, taken on day 0 of AZD1222 vaccination. Receptors originate from an adult in good health. The CDR3 runs from the conserved cysteine through the conserved F or W. The D gene is left open where the match is weak. The size of a clone is reported for some rows only, either as once, few or many, or as a class for expanded clones.

j_call,clone_size,d_call,v_call,cdr3_aa,cdr3_nt
TRBJ1-2,NA,NA,TRBV21-1,CASSRGRGCGYTF,TGTGCCAGCAGTAGGGGCAGGGGTTGCGGCTACACCTTC
TRBJ2-1,NA,NA,TRBV9,CASSGSFGSSYNEQFF,TGTGCCAGCAGCGGCTCCTTCGGCAGCTCCTACAATGAGCAGTTCTTC
TRBJ2-5,NA,NA,TRBV6-2/TRBV6-3,CASSYRRSQETQYF,TGTGCCAGCAGTTACAGACGGTCCCAAGAGACCCAGTACTTC
TRBJ1-2,NA,TRBD1,TRBV11-3,CASSLDGTGVGYTF,TGTGCCAGCAGCTTAGATGGGACAGGGGTTGGCTACACCTTC
TRBJ1-2,NA,NA,TRBV2,CASSFGGVGYGYTF,TGTGCCAGCAGTTTCGGGGGCGTTGGCTATGGCTACACCTTC
TRBJ1-2,NA,NA,TRBV2,CASSDPGGLYGYTF,TGTGCCAGCAGTGATCCCGGGGGACTTTATGGCTACACCTTC
TRBJ2-2,NA,NA,TRBV20-1,CSAPRAGELFF,TGCAGTGCCCCGAGGGCCGGGGAGCTGTTTTTT
TRBJ2-6,NA,NA,TRBV11-3,CASSLDWAAGANVLTF,TGTGCCAGCAGCTTAGACTGGGCAGCTGGGGCCAACGTCCTGACTTTC
TRBJ1-2,once,NA,TRBV2,CASSPRGWGGAYGYTF,TGTGCCAGCAGCCCCCGGGGATGGGGGGGAGCCTATGGCTACACCTTC
TRBJ2-7,NA,NA,TRBV6-5,CASSYRDNSYEQYF,TGTGCCAGCAGTTACCGGGACAACTCCTACGAGCAGTACTTC
TRBJ2-7,NA,NA,TRBV18,CASSPLEALLNSYEQYF,TGTGCCAGCTCACCATTAGAGGCCCTCCTTAACTCCTACGAGCAGTACTTC
TRBJ2-3,few,NA,TRBV7-3,CASSPRGDTQYF,TGTGCCAGCAGCCCCCGTGGAGATACGCAGTATTTT
TRBJ2-5,NA,NA,TRBV24-1,CATSALGVETQYF,TGTGCCACCAGTGCCCTGGGGGTTGAGACCCAGTACTTC
TRBJ2-7,NA,NA,TRBV2,CASTQGHTYEQYF,TGTGCCAGCACTCAGGGGCATACCTACGAGCAGTACTTC
TRBJ1-1,NA,TRBD1,TRBV6-5,CASKNLEQGTEAFF,TGTGCCAGCAAAAACTTAGAACAGGGGACTGAAGCTTTCTTT
TRBJ2-5,NA,TRBD1,TRBV5-8,CASSTRPGGNRGETQYF,TGTGCCAGCAGTACGAGGCCAGGGGGTAATCGAGGCGAGACCCAGTACTTC
TRBJ2-3,NA,TRBD1,TRBV20-1,CSASTAQGTTDTQYF,TGCAGTGCTAGTACAGCACAGGGGACGACAGATACGCAGTATTTT
TRBJ1-1,NA,NA,TRBV4-1,CASSSPGLPNTEAFF,TGCGCCAGCAGCTCTCCGGGACTGCCAAACACTGAAGCTTTCTTT
TRBJ1-5,NA,TRBD1,TRBV7-2,CASSVTGRHQPQHF,TGTGCCAGCAGCGTGACAGGGAGGCATCAGCCCCAGCATTTT
TRBJ2-3,NA,NA,TRBV5-1,CASSLIGGSTDTQYF,TGCGCCAGCAGCTTAATTGGCGGGAGCACAGATACGCAGTATTTT
TRBJ2-1,NA,TRBD2,TRBV6-5,CASLTSGNNEQFF,TGTGCCAGTTTGACTAGCGGAAACAATGAGCAGTTCTTC
TRBJ2-2,once,NA,TRBV28,CASSEGVTGELFF,TGTGCCAGCAGCGAAGGCGTCACCGGGGAGCTGTTTTTT
TRBJ1-4,NA,NA,TRBV5-1,CASSLVGASGEKLFF,TGCGCCAGCAGCTTGGTCGGGGCTTCCGGTGAAAAACTGTTTTTT
TRBJ2-5,NA,NA,TRBV5-1,CASSLDGQETQYF,TGCGCCAGCAGCTTGGACGGCCAAGAGACCCAGTACTTC
TRBJ2-7,NA,NA,TRBV20-1,CSASIGDGTYEQYF,TGCAGTGCTAGTATTGGGGACGGAACCTACGAGCAGTACTTC
TRBJ2-7,NA,TRBD1,TRBV20-1,CSASPRDRDVIYEQYF,TGCAGTGCTAGTCCCCGGGACAGGGATGTTATCTACGAGCAGTACTTC
TRBJ1-2,NA,NA,TRBV28,CASSLPGYGYTF,TGTGCCAGCAGTTTACCAGGTTATGGCTACACCTTC
TRBJ2-2,NA,TRBD2,TRBV7-3,CASSPGGTGELFF,TGTGCCAGCAGCCCGGGAGGAACCGGGGAGCTGTTTTTT
TRBJ2-1,NA,TRBD1,TRBV6-2/TRBV6-3,CASSYGQGRPNEQFF,TGTGCCAGCAGTTACGGACAGGGCCGCCCCAATGAGCAGTTCTTC
TRBJ2-3,NA,TRBD2,TRBV19,CASSIGGGRGTDTQYF,TGTGCCAGTAGTATAGGAGGCGGGAGGGGGACAGATACGCAGTATTTT
TRBJ1-5,NA,NA,TRBV18,CASSPFGNSNQPQHF,TGTGCCAGCTCACCTTTCGGGAATAGCAATCAGCCCCAGCATTTT
TRBJ2-7,once,TRBD2,TRBV7-9,CASRLAGAYEQYF,TGTGCCAGCAGACTAGCGGGGGCCTACGAGCAGTACTTC
TRBJ2-7,once,NA,TRBV7-9,CASSSPSGTYEQYF,TGTGCCAGCAGCTCCCCTTCAGGGACCTACGAGCAGTACTTC
TRBJ2-7,NA,NA,TRBV10-3,CAISESTYEQYF,TGTGCCATCAGTGAGTCAACCTACGAGCAGTACTTC
TRBJ2-3,NA,TRBD1,TRBV7-2,CASSQMAGGTDTQYF,TGTGCCAGCAGTCAGATGGCAGGGGGAACAGATACGCAGTATTTT
TRBJ2-1,NA,NA,TRBV6-5,CASRRPGTPYNEQFF,TGTGCCAGCCGACGGCCCGGGACCCCATACAATGAGCAGTTCTTC
TRBJ1-1,NA,TRBD1,TRBV7-6,CASSSRTGGITEAFF,TGTGCCAGCAGCTCGCGGACAGGGGGCATCACTGAAGCTTTCTTT
TRBJ1-2,NA,NA,TRBV28,CASSIPDRLDGYTF,TGTGCCAGCAGTATCCCCGACAGGCTGGATGGCTACACCTTC
TRBJ2-3,NA,NA,TRBV9,CASSTTGTHLTDTQYF,TGTGCCAGCAGCACGACCGGGACCCACCTCACAGATACGCAGTATTTT
TRBJ2-1,NA,NA,TRBV11-3,CASSLESYNEQFF,TGTGCCAGCAGCTTAGAATCCTACAATGAGCAGTTCTTC
TRBJ2-7,NA,TRBD2,TRBV10-2,CASSVAGVYEQYF,TGCGCCAGCAGTGTTGCGGGAGTCTACGAGCAGTACTTC
TRBJ2-1,NA,NA,TRBV7-3,CASSRGGKGTQQFF,TGTGCCAGCAGCCGTGGAGGGAAAGGGACCCAGCAGTTCTTC
TRBJ1-1,NA,NA,TRBV9,CASSVQGSNTEAFF,TGTGCCAGCAGCGTTCAGGGGTCGAACACTGAAGCTTTCTTT
TRBJ2-1,NA,NA,TRBV28,CASSWTVWEQFF,TGTGCCAGCAGTTGGACAGTTTGGGAGCAGTTCTTC
TRBJ2-3,NA,NA,TRBV7-2,CASSLGLAGGTHTQYF,TGTGCCAGCAGCTTAGGCCTAGCAGGGGGGACACATACGCAGTATTTT
TRBJ2-5,NA,NA,TRBV11-3,CASSLDLGETQYF,TGTGCCAGCAGCTTAGATTTAGGGGAGACCCAGTACTTC
TRBJ1-4,NA,NA,TRBV28,CARRGEDSDEKLFF,TGTGCCCGGCGGGGGGAGGACTCCGATGAAAAACTGTTTTTT
TRBJ2-7,NA,TRBD2,TRBV19,CASSMPGRGASYEQYF,TGTGCCAGTAGTATGCCAGGGAGGGGAGCTAGCTACGAGCAGTACTTC
TRBJ1-4,few,TRBD1,TRBV28,CASSKQGAANEKLFF,TGTGCCAGCAGTAAACAGGGGGCGGCTAATGAAAAACTGTTTTTT
TRBJ1-1,NA,NA,TRBV19,CASIKGRGTNTEAFF,TGTGCCAGTATCAAGGGAAGAGGGACAAACACTGAAGCTTTCTTT
TRBJ2-7,NA,TRBD2,TRBV18,CASSPQTSVSYEQYF,TGTGCCAGCTCACCACAGACTAGCGTCTCCTACGAGCAGTACTTC
TRBJ2-2,NA,TRBD1,TRBV11-3,CASSYRQGANTGELFF,TGTGCCAGCAGCTACCGACAGGGAGCCAACACCGGGGAGCTGTTTTTT
TRBJ2-7,NA,NA,TRBV5-1,CASSLVVGAYEQYF,TGCGCCAGCAGCTTGGTGGTAGGGGCCTACGAGCAGTACTTC
TRBJ2-3,NA,NA,TRBV2,CASSEARSTQYF,TGTGCCAGCAGTGAAGCCCGTAGTACGCAGTATTTT
TRBJ2-7,NA,TRBD1,TRBV6-5,CASSYSTGKYEQYF,TGTGCCAGCAGTTACTCGACAGGGAAGTACGAGCAGTACTTC